This entry is about one TCR beta chain. The data stem from a study of CD8 T cells in Susac syndrome. RNA amounts of roughly 0.5 to 1 ug underwent reverse transcription with random hexamers. TCRdb passed the immunoSEQ multiplex PCR reads through MiXCR, listing each CDR3 protein once. The data contain around 95,000 distinct CDR3 sequences, about 95% of them singletons. The V gene's germline CDR1 is SGHNT and CDR2 YYREEE (reference sequence). The CDR3 is made up of 11 amino acids. Deletions cut 4 bases from V and 7 bases from J, with 9 bases between. The chain is built from TRBV5-4 and TRBJ2-7, with D tentatively TRBD1 (6 bases). The sequencing input was CD8+ T cells from PBMCs. This sequence was found in a human donor with Susac syndrome. CDR3 residues: CASSEGQEQYF. The CDR3 bases are TGTGCCAGCAGCGAAGGACAGGAGCAGTACTTC. Full variable domain (missing parts from reference TRBV5-4 and TRBJ2-7): ETGVTQSPTHLIKTRGQQVTLRCSSQSGHNTVSWYQQALGQGPQFIFQYYREEENGRGNFPPRFSGLQFPNYSSELNVNALELDDSALYLCASSEGQEQYFGPGTRLTVT.